This TCR beta chain was retrieved from a study of CXCR3-negative and CXCR3-positive naive CD8 T cells. UMI-tagged TRB cDNA libraries were built via 5' RACE. TCRdb reprocessed the 5' RACE reads and reports one entry per CDR3 protein, with no DNA. This sample contains about 90,000 distinct CDR3 sequences. The TCR was taken from a human donor in good health. Some clones in this sample may be carry-over from other donors' samples. The sample consisted of naive CXCR3- CD8+ T cells from blood. Noted subset: CD45RO-CCR7+CD27+CD95- naive CD8+ T cells lacking CXCR3 (TNR3-).

The CDR3: CASSLPGTVGTEAFF. J is TRBJ1-1 and V is TRBV27; TCRdb selects TRBD1, and the lack of DNA leaves this call unchecked. The CDR3 has 15 amino acids. Germline V CDR1 and CDR2: MNHEY, SMNVEV (reference sequence).